This T cell receptor (beta chain) was identified during a study of T cell responses to AZD1222 COVID-19 vaccine (dated by TCRdb to about 2021). At the level of the whole study: A total of 230 to 250 trial participants underwent TCR sequencing, of whom approximately 210 received two doses of AZD1222 and 26 received two doses of the MenACWY control vaccine. Trial participants were enrolled by age into 18-55, 56-69 and 70-plus year subgroups, with approximately 150, 30 and 60 TCR-sequenced participants respectively.

What the time point label conveys for this sample: about 28 days (+/-7) after the second vaccine dose. AZD1222 recipients with second doses at about 4 weeks or about 12 weeks were pooled, because spike-specific TCR depth and breadth did not differ between schedules. Samples from vaccinated people were obtained from the UK trials COV001 and COV002, which included a single-blind randomized controlled phase 2/3 trial of AZD1222 (ChAdOx1 nCoV-19) in healthy adults. For TCRbeta chain sequencing, PBMC samples were collected from trial participants at day 0 and at day 28 after the second dose. The CDR3 regions of human TCRbeta chains were analyzed by immunosequencing. As for how the authors treated the data: TCRs in the repertoires were compared against a reference library of SARS-CoV-2-specific TCRs that had been generated with the MIRA antigen-specificity platform. Breadth was defined as the fraction of unique TCRs that were SARS-CoV-2-associated, and depth was defined as the fraction of total T cells that were SARS-CoV-2-associated. Using the MIRA data, every spike-specific TCR was mapped to the spike region that the TCR reacted to and assigned to either a CD4 or a CD8 class. Log10-transformed breadth and depth values were compared by one-way ANOVA with Sidak's multiple comparisons tests. The table comes from immuneACCESS by way of TCRdb, which keeps in-frame sequences with V and J called. Part of the clones is missing from these tables; in studies checked, under half for an unresolved V gene and the rest for unknown reasons. Clone size and the V and J calls come from that table; the DNA yielded D and trimming. The sample data list 70,000 to 75,000 clones, and nearly 90% of these were observed just once. Around 1.3% of the sample is held by the ten biggest clonotypes.

Here is what the overall study found, with its caveats: Conclusions about previously exposed vaccinees are limited because only a handful of AZD1222 recipients were SARS-CoV-2 seropositive at baseline. After two AZD1222 doses, spike-specific TCR breadth and depth were significantly higher than at day 0 and than in MenACWY recipients. In the small 56-69-year group, the increase in depth fell short of significance, most likely because of low power. Participants were mostly white British and included more females than males, and it was suggested by the authors that clonal diversity may have been underestimated. CD4 TCRs associated with the vaccine covered the entire spike protein, and the dominant responses were in regions 160-218 and 743-854. Reportedly, almost half of the unique spike-specific TCRs recognized epitopes lying outside the regions that are mutated in the B.1.351 and B.1.1.7 variants. No day 14 peak-response samples were available, so repertoires were characterized only after the peak T cell response.

The V and J ends are trimmed by 0 bases and 7 bases, leaving 15 bases between them. CDR1 and CDR2 are read off the germline V gene (reference sequence) as LGHDT and YNNKEL. Taken from cysteine to phenylalanine, the CDR3 has 15 residues. Just the 45-base CDR3 DNA is kept, in frame starting at base 1. To note about this clone: Its target antigen remains unknown. Base quality data are lacking; no much larger clone is found one base away.

The sequencing used peripheral blood, collected 28 days after the second AZD1222 dose. This clonotype was obtained from an adult who received the AZD1222 COVID-19 vaccine. The chain links TRBV3-1 (or the pseudogene TRBV3-2) with TRBJ1-2, with the D gene not confidently named. The sequence in DNA is TGTGCCAGCAGCCAAGATTGGAGAGGCTCTGGTGGCTACACCTTC. It translates as CASSQDWRGSGGYTF.